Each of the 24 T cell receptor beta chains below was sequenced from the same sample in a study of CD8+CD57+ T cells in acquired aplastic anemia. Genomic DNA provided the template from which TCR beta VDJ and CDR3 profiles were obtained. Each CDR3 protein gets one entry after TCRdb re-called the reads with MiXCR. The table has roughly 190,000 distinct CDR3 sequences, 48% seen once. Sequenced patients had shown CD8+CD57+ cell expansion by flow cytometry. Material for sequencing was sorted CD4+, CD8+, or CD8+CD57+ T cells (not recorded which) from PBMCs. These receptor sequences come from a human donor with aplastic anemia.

The CDR3 spells CASSRQSSGNTIYF. DNA for the CDR3: TGTGCCAGCAGCCGACAGAGCTCTGGAAACACCATATATTTT. The genes are TRBV14 and TRBJ1-3; maybe TRBD1 (5 bases). The CDR3 length is 14 residues. Trimming stripped 4 bases from V and 0 bases from J, with 7 bases between. The germline gives CDR1 SGHDN, CDR2 FVKESK.

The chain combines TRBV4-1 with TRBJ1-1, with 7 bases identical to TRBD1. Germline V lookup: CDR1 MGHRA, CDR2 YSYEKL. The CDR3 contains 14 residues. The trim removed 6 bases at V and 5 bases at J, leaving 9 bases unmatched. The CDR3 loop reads CASRFSGGRTEAFF. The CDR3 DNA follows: TGCGCCAGCAGGTTTTCAGGGGGAAGGACTGAAGCTTTCTTT.

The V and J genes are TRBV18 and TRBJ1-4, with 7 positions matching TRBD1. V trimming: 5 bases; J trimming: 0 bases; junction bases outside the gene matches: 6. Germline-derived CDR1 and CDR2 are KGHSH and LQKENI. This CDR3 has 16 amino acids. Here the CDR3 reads CASSKQGLATNEKLFF. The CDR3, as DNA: TGTGCCAGCTCAAAACAGGGGCTAGCAACTAATGAAAAACTGTTTTTT. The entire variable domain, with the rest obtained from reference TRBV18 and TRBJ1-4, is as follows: NAGVMQNPRHLVRRRGQEARLRCSPMKGHSHVYWYRQLPEEGLKFMVYLQKENIIDESGMPKERFSAEFPKEGPSILRIQQVVRGDSAAYFCASSKQGLATNEKLFFGSGTQLSVL.

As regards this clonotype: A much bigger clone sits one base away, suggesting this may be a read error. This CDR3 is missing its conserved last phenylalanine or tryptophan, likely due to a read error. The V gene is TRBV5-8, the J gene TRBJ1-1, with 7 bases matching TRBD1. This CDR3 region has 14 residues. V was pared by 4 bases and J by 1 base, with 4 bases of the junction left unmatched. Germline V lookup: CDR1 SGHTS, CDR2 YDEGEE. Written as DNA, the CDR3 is TGTGCCAGCAGCCCCGGGACAGAGAACACTGAAGCTTTCTCT. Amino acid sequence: CASSPGTENTEAFS.

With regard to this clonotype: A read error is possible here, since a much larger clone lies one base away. The DNA for the CDR3 is TGTGCCAGCAGTCCCGGGGGTACGGACATCGGGGAGGGCTACACCTTC. Its translation is CASSPGGTDIGEGYTF. The chain joins TRBV28 to TRBJ1-2; D possibly corresponds to TRBD1 (5 bases). Trimming left V 5 bases short and J 8 bases short, with 24 bases between. The CDR3 is made up of 16 amino acids. The germline CDR1 and CDR2 sequences are MDHEN and SYDVKM.

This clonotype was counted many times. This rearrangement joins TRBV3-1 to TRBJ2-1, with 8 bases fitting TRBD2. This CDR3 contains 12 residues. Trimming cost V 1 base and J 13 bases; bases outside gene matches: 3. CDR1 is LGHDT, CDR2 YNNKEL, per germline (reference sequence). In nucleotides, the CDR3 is TGTGCCAGCAGCCAAGGAGCGGGAGAACAGTTCTTC. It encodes CASSQGAGEQFF.

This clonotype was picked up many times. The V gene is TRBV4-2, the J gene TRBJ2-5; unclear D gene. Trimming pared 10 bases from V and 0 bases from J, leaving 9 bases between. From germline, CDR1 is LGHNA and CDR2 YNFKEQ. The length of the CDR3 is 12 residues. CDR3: CATQRYQETQYF. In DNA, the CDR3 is TGTGCCACCCAACGGTACCAAGAGACCCAGTACTTC.

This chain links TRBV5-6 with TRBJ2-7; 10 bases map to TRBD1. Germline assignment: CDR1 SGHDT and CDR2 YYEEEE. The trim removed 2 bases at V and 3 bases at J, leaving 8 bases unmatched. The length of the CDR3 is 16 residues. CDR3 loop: CASSFPPGTGDYEQYF. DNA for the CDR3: TGTGCCAGCAGCTTCCCGCCCGGGACAGGGGACTACGAGCAGTACTTC.

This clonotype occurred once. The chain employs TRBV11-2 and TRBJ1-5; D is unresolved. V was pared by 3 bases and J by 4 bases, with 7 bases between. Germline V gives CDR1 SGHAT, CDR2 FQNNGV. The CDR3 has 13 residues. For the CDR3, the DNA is TGTGCCAGCAGCTTGAAGAAGAATCAGCCCCAGCATTTT. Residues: CASSLKKNQPQHF.

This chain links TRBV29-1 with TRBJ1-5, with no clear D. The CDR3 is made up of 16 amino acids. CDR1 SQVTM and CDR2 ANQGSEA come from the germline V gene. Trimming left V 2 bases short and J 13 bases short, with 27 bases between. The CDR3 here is CSVEPLRARWDQAQHF. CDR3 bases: TGCAGCGTTGAACCCTTGAGGGCACGGTGGGATCAGGCTCAGCATTTT.

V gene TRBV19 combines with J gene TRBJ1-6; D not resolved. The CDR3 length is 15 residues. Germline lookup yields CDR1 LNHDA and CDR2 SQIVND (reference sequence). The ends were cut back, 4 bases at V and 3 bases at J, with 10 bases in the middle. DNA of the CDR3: TGTGCCAGTAGTAGCGGCAGCGACTATAATTCACCCCTCCACTTT. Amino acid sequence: CASSSGSDYNSPLHF.

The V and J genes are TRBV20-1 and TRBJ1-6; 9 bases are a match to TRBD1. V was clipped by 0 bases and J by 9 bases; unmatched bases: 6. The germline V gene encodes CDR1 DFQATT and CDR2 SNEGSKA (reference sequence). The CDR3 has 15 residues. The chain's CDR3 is CSAREVTGGRSPLHF. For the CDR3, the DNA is TGCAGTGCTAGAGAGGTGACAGGGGGACGTTCACCCCTCCACTTT.

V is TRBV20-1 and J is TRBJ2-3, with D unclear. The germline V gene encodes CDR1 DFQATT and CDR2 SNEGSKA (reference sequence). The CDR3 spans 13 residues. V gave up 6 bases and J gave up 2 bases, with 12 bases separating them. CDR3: CSANGLNTDTQYF. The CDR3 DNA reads TGCAGTGCGAACGGGCTGAACACAGATACGCAGTATTTT.

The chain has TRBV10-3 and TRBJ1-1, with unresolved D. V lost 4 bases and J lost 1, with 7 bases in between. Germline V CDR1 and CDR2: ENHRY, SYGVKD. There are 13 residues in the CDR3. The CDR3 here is CAISGDRNTEAFF. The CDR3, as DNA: TGTGCCATCAGTGGCGACCGGAACACTGAAGCTTTCTTT.

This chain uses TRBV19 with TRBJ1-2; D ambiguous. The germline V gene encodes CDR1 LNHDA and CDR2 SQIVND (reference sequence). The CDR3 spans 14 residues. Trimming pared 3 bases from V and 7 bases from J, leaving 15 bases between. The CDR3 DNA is TGTGCCAGTAGTATTCCCTGGGATTCTACTGGCTACACCTTC. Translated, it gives CASSIPWDSTGYTF. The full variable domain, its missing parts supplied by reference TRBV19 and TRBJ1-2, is DGGITQSPKYLFRKEGQNVTLSCEQNLNHDAMYWYRQDPGQGLRLIYYSQIVNDFQKGDIAEGYSVSREKKESFPLTVTSAQKNPTAFYLCASSIPWDSTGYTFGSGTRLTVV.

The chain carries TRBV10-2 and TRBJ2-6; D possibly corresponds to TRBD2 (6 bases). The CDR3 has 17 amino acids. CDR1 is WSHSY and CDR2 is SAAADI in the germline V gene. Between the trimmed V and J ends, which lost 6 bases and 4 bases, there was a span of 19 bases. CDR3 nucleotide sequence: TGCGCCAGCAGCTCGCACGGACGGGACTCGGGGGCCAACGTCCTGACTTTC. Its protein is CASSSHGRDSGANVLTF.

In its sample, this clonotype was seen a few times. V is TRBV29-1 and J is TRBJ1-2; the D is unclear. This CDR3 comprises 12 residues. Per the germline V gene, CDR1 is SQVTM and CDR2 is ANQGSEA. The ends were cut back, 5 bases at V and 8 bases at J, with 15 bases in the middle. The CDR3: CSVPTSSGGYTF. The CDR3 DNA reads TGCAGCGTTCCTACGTCCAGCGGGGGCTACACCTTC.

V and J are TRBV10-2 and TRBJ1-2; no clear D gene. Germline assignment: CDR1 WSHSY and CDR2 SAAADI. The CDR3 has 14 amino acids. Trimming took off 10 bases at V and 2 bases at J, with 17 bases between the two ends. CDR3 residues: CATSGGIANYGYTF. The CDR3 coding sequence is TGCGCCACCTCAGGAGGCATTGCGAACTATGGCTACACCTTC.

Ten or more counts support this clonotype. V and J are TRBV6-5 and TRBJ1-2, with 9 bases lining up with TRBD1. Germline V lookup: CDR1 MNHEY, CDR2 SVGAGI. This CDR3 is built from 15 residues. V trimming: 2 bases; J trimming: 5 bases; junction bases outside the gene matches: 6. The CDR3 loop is CASSYPRDREYGYTF. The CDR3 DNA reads TGTGCCAGCAGTTACCCGAGGGACAGGGAATATGGCTACACCTTC.

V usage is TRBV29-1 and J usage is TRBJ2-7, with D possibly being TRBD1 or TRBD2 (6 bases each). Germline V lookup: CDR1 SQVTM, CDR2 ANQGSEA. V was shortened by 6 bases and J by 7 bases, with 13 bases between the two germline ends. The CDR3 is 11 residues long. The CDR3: CSVTRGVEQYF. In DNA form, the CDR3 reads TGCAGCGTGACTAGGGGGGTGGAGCAGTACTTC.

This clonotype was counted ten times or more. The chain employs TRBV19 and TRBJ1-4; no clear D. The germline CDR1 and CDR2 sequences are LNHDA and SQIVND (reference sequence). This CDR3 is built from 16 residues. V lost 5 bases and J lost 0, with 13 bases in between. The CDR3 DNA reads TGTGCCAGTAGTTCCCTTGGCGGGTCAACTAATGAAAAACTGTTTTTT. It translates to CASSSLGGSTNEKLFF. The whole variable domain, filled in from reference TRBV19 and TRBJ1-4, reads DGGITQSPKYLFRKEGQNVTLSCEQNLNHDAMYWYRQDPGQGLRLIYYSQIVNDFQKGDIAEGYSVSREKKESFPLTVTSAQKNPTAFYLCASSSLGGSTNEKLFFGSGTQLSVL.

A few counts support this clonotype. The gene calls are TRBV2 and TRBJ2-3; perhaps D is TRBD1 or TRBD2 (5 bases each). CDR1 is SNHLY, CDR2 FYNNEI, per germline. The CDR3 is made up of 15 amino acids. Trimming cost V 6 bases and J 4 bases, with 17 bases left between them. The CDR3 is CASSQSLGVPDTQYF. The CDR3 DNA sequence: TGTGCCAGCAGCCAATCGCTGGGGGTCCCAGATACGCAGTATTTT.

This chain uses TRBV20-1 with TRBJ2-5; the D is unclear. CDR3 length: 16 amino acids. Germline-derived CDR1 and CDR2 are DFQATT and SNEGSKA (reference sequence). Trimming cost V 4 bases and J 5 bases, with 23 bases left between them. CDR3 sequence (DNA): TGCAGTGCTATGTCCGGCGCCGATTCCGGTAGTGAGACCCAGTACTTC. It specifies CSAMSGADSGSETQYF.

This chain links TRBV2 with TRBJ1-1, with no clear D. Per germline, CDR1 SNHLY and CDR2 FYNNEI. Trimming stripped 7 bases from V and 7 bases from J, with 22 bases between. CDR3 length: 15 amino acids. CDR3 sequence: CASKGVGVTVGEAFF. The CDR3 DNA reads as TGTGCCAGCAAGGGAGTTGGGGTGACGGTCGGTGAAGCTTTCTTT.